This T cell receptor beta chain was recovered during a study of persistence of HIV-infected CD4 T cells. This CDR3 contains 14 residues. The trim removed 0 bases at V and 4 bases at J, leaving 3 bases unmatched. Germline-derived CDR1 and CDR2 are SGHRS and YFSETQ. Sequencing used immunoSEQ version 4 in survey mode. Profiling relied on immunoSEQ multiplex PCR, and the TCRdb table lists in-frame clones only, not all of them. In the table there are about 40,000 clones, around 78% of which are singletons. As to this clone: Its antigen is as yet unknown.

Cells were stimulated with overlapping HIV-1 Gag 15-mer peptides. CD40L/CD69 double-negative CD45RO-high memory CD4+ T cells were collected. This clonotype was obtained from an adult man with HIV who was CMV-seropositive. The chain carries TRBV5-1 and TRBJ1-1, with TRBD1 matching over 7 bases. The sample consisted of CD4+ T cells sorted from PBMCs after 18-hour stimulation, taken from a patient who received antiretroviral therapy. The CDR3: CASSLEQGITEAFF. CDR3 nucleotides: TGCGCCAGCAGCTTGGAACAGGGGATCACTGAAGCTTTCTTT.